This T cell receptor beta chain emerged from a study of blood T cell repertoires in COVID-19. Study information: Samples representing acute and convalescent COVID-19 were sourced from the United States, Italy and Spain. Sources were T cells, B-cell-depleted T cells, or PBMCs; the material itself was cDNA or gDNA.

This CDR3 contains 15 residues. From germline, CDR1 is MNHEY and CDR2 SVGAGI. Unmatched junction bases numbered 8, after V lost 6 bases and J lost 5 bases. Original methodology: Nucleated cell counts were estimated from reference gene primer amplification. Clones were sequenced by immunoSEQ multiplex PCR, and TCRdb holds only the in-frame ones, with some missing. V and J calls and clone size follow that table, whereas D and trimming were derived from the DNA. The data show about 200,000 clones, more than 75% seen once. The sample comprised peripheral blood. This chain uses TRBV6-5 with TRBJ1-5; 9 positions match TRBD1. This sequence was found in an elderly man with acute or convalescent COVID-19. In DNA, the CDR3 is TGTGCCAGCAGGGATGGACAGGGGTGGTATCAGCCCCAGCATTTT. This sequence encodes CASRDGQGWYQPQHF.